The 21 T cell receptor beta chains reported below all come from one sample, sequenced in a study of graft-versus-host responses after intestinal transplantation. These receptors' antigens are unknown. This table comes from immunoSEQ multiplex PCR, and its TCRdb copy is limited to in-frame clones, with some not included. The sample has some 100,000 clones; less than 95% are singletons. The source was unstimulated CD8+ T cells sorted from spleen or lymph node cells, collected before transplant. The receptor source for this set is a human donor who was the organ donor for an intestinal transplant.

This chain connects TRBV23-1 to TRBJ1-2, with D possibly matching TRBD1 (5 bases). TRBV23-1 is labeled an ORF, and its function is uncertain. Trimming shortened V by 6 bases and J by 7 bases, and 18 bases separated the two germline ends. This CDR3 spans 14 amino acids. The CDR3 is CASRRRQLCFGYTF. In nucleotides, the CDR3 is TGCGCCAGCAGGAGAAGACAGTTGTGCTTTGGCTACACCTTC.

The CDR3 sequence is CASGLVGDDQPQHF. CDR3 DNA sequence: TGTGCTAGTGGTTTGGTAGGGGATGATCAGCCCCAGCATTTT. V and J are TRBV12-5 and TRBJ1-5, with D tentatively TRBD1 (5 bases). The CDR3 totals 14 residues. V was trimmed by 0 bases and J by 5 bases, leaving 8 bases between them. The germline gives CDR1 LGHNT, CDR2 FRNRAP.

The chain links TRBV30 to TRBJ2-5, with a weak D call TRBD1 (6 bases). The V end lost 5 bases, the J end lost 5 bases, and 9 bases lay between the germline ends. The CDR3 extends over 11 amino acids. Germline CDR1 reads GTSNPN; CDR2 reads SVGIG (reference sequence). CDR3 nucleotides: TGTGCCTGGCTTAGGGGGGAGACCCAGTACTTC. Protein sequence: CAWLRGETQYF.

In this sample, this clone turned up once. The chain uses TRBV28 and TRBJ2-1; 7 positions agree with TRBD2. The length of the CDR3 is 16 residues. Germline V gene sequence: CDR1 MDHEN, CDR2 SYDVKM. The V gene end was trimmed by 2 bases and the J gene end by 7 bases; junction bases not matched to a gene: 11. Here the CDR3 reads CASSLTGGRRFNEQFF. Here the CDR3 DNA reads TGTGCCAGCAGTTTAACAGGCGGGAGAAGGTTTAATGAGCAGTTCTTC.

This chain joins TRBV13 and TRBJ2-1; a possible D gene is TRBD1 (5 bases). The CDR3 extends over 13 amino acids. The germline CDR1 and CDR2 sequences are PRHDT and FYEKMQ (reference sequence). V was cut by 1 base and J by 5 bases, with 6 bases left in between. Written as DNA, the CDR3 is TGTGCCAGCAGCTTAGCAGGGAACAATGAGCAGTTCTTC. Translating it yields CASSLAGNNEQFF. Supplemented by reference TRBV13 and TRBJ2-1, the full variable domain reads AAGVIQSPRHLIKEKRETATLKCYPIPRHDTVYWYQQGPGQDPQFLISFYEKMQSDKGSIPDRFSAQQFSDYHSELNMSSLELGDSALYFCASSLAGNNEQFFGPGTRLTVL.

The CDR3 reads CASSMGALSNQPQHF. The CDR3 DNA sequence: TGTGCCAGTAGTATGGGGGCCCTTAGCAATCAGCCCCAGCATTTT. The chain uses TRBV19 and TRBJ1-5, with D possibly being TRBD1 (6 bases). The CDR3 runs to 15 residues. The germline gives CDR1 LNHDA, CDR2 SQIVND (reference sequence). V shed 3 bases and J shed 0 bases, with 9 bases lying between them.

The gene calls are TRBV7-9 and TRBJ2-1; TRBD2 matches 10 bases. Per germline, CDR1 SEHNR and CDR2 FQNEAQ (reference sequence). The CDR3 is 19 amino acids. V was pared by 1 base and J by 9 bases, with 18 bases of the junction left unmatched. As DNA, the CDR3 is TGTGCCAGCAGCTTAGGATTGCGTAGCGGGAGGTCAGCATTGGGTGAGCAGTTCTTC. Protein sequence: CASSLGLRSGRSALGEQFF.

The V gene is TRBV28, the J gene TRBJ1-2; D perhaps matches TRBD1 (5 bases). V shed 5 bases and J shed 3 bases, with 10 bases lying between them. CDR3 length: 13 amino acids. Looked up from germline, CDR1 is MDHEN and CDR2 is SYDVKM. This CDR3 reads CASSTTAYYGYTF. CDR3 DNA: TGTGCCAGCAGTACGACAGCCTACTATGGCTACACCTTC.

The chain links TRBV6-5 to TRBJ1-2; TRBD1 agrees at 7 bases. Trimming cost V 0 bases and J 6 bases; bases outside gene matches: 4. There are 14 residues in the CDR3. From germline, CDR1 is MNHEY and CDR2 SVGAGI. The CDR3 DNA reads TGTGCCAGCAGTTACTCGAGGACAGGAAATGGCTACACCTTC. This sequence encodes CASSYSRTGNGYTF.

Here the CDR3 reads CASSLSAGGSGELFF. DNA of the CDR3: TGTGCCAGCAGTTTGTCAGCGGGAGGGTCCGGGGAGCTGTTTTTT. This chain uses TRBV27 with TRBJ2-2, with 10 bases fitting TRBD2. This CDR3 spans 15 amino acids. Germline CDR1 MNHEY, CDR2 SMNVEV (reference sequence). V dropped 3 bases and J dropped 6; count of bases not matched to a gene: 4.

The gene calls are TRBV30 and TRBJ1-3; D might be TRBD1 (6 bases). This CDR3 comprises 14 residues. The germline V and J ends were trimmed by 3 bases and 1 base, with 10 bases remaining between them. CDR1 is GTSNPN, CDR2 SVGIG, per germline (reference sequence). Here the CDR3 reads CAWREQGSGNTIYF. The CDR3 region has the DNA TGTGCCTGGAGAGAACAGGGATCTGGAAACACCATATATTTT. The full variable domain, with the rest looked up from reference TRBV30 and TRBJ1-3, is SQTIHQWPATLVQPVGSPLSLECTVEGTSNPNLYWYRQAAGRGLQLLFYSVGIGQISSEVPQNLSASRPQDRQFILSSKKLLLSDSGFYLCAWREQGSGNTIYFGEGSWLTVV.

This rearrangement joins TRBV7-2 to TRBJ1-4; TRBD1 is a possible D gene (6 bases). The CDR3 totals 16 residues. V was clipped by 5 bases and J by 6 bases, with 19 bases between them. The germline gives CDR1 SGHTA, CDR2 FQGNSA. This chain's CDR3 is CASSIQGYYDHEKLFF. CDR3 in DNA: TGTGCCAGCAGCATACAGGGTTATTATGACCATGAAAAACTGTTTTTT. Full variable domain (missing parts from reference TRBV7-2 and TRBJ1-4): GAGVSQSPSNKVTEKGKDVELRCDPISGHTALYWYRQSLGQGLEFLIYFQGNSAPDKSGLPSDRFSAERTGGSVSTLTIQRTQQEDSAVYLCASSIQGYYDHEKLFFGSGTQLSVL.

The chain recombines TRBV7-3 with TRBJ1-1, with TRBD1 matching over 9 bases. The CDR3 consists of 13 residues. Germline V gene data show CDR1 as SGHTA and CDR2 as FQGTGA. The CDR3: CVTGMTGGTEAFF. In DNA form, the CDR3 reads TGTGTCACCGGGATGACAGGGGGAACTGAAGCTTTCTTT.

The rearrangement links TRBV10-3 to TRBJ2-2; 8 bases are shared with TRBD2. The ends lost 8 bases at V and 5 bases at J; junction bases unmatched: 16. Per the germline V gene, CDR1 is ENHRY and CDR2 is SYGVKD. This CDR3 has 17 amino acids. The CDR3 region has the DNA TGTGCCATCGAAGAGGTCGGAAGCGGGGGTAAAACCGGGGAGCTGTTTTTT. Amino acid sequence: CAIEEVGSGGKTGELFF.

The V call is TRBV9, the J call TRBJ1-2; 7 bases match TRBD1. Trimming at V came to 3 bases and at J to 7 bases, leaving 3 bases not matched to a gene. The CDR3 loop spans 12 amino acids. Germline V CDR1 and CDR2: SGDLS, YYNGEE. As DNA, the CDR3 is TGTGCCAGCAGCGGAAACAGGGGTGGCTACACCTTC. Its translation is CASSGNRGGYTF.

The V gene is TRBV30, the J gene TRBJ1-1; TRBD1 matches at 7 bases. J lost 5 bases, V lost 2 bases, and 17 bases had no gene match. In germline, CDR1 is GTSNPN, CDR2 SVGIG (reference sequence). This CDR3 has 17 amino acids. The CDR3 sequence: CAWSYKGAYLRRTEAFF. The CDR3 DNA follows: TGTGCCTGGAGTTATAAGGGGGCTTATCTGCGTAGGACTGAAGCTTTCTTT.

V is TRBV25-1 and J is TRBJ1-2; a possible D gene is TRBD1 (6 bases). The germline V gene encodes CDR1 MGHDK and CDR2 SYGVNS. The CDR3 totals 13 residues. Trimming cost V 9 bases and J 5 bases, with 16 bases left between them. The CDR3 loop is CASVPGQGYGYTF. Written as DNA, the CDR3 is TGTGCCAGTGTACCGGGACAAGGATATGGCTACACCTTC.

The chain is built from TRBV19 and TRBJ2-3; D remains unclear. The length of the CDR3 is 13 residues. V lost 6 bases to trimming and J lost 3 bases, with 10 bases between them. Germline V gene data show CDR1 as LNHDA and CDR2 as SQIVND (reference sequence). CDR3 bases: TGTGCCAGTAGCCCAGTCAGGACAGATACGCAGTATTTT. Protein: CASSPVRTDTQYF.

The chain recombines TRBV13 with TRBJ2-3; TRBD2 aligns across 12 bases. Germline-derived CDR1 and CDR2 are PRHDT and FYEKMQ (reference sequence). This CDR3 region has 16 residues. V shed 5 bases and J 7 bases; nucleotides not matched to a gene: 10. This CDR3 is CASSQSRTSGDNTQYF. The CDR3 bases are TGTGCCAGCAGCCAGTCGCGGACTAGCGGGGATAATACGCAGTATTTT. The variable domain in full, with the rest retrieved from reference TRBV13 and TRBJ2-3, is AAGVIQSPRHLIKEKRETATLKCYPIPRHDTVYWYQQGPGQDPQFLISFYEKMQSDKGSIPDRFSAQQFSDYHSELNMSSLELGDSALYFCASSQSRTSGDNTQYFGPGTRLTVL.

The chain links TRBV7-9 to TRBJ1-3, with unresolved D. The CDR3 contains 13 residues. V gave up 8 bases and J gave up 0 bases, with 8 bases separating them. CDR1 SEHNR and CDR2 FQNEAQ come from the germline V gene (reference sequence). This CDR3 is CASSYPSGNTIYF. The CDR3 DNA follows: TGTGCCAGCTCCTACCCCTCTGGAAACACCATATATTTT.

This sequence joins TRBV2 and TRBJ2-1; D perhaps matches TRBD2 (5 bases). This CDR3 has 15 amino acids. Germline V CDR1 and CDR2: SNHLY, FYNNEI. V lost 8 bases and J 1 base, leaving 15 bases between the germline ends. The CDR3 region has the DNA TGTGCCAGCCTGTTGGGGAGAACTTCCTACAATGAGCAGTTCTTC. It yields the protein CASLLGRTSYNEQFF.